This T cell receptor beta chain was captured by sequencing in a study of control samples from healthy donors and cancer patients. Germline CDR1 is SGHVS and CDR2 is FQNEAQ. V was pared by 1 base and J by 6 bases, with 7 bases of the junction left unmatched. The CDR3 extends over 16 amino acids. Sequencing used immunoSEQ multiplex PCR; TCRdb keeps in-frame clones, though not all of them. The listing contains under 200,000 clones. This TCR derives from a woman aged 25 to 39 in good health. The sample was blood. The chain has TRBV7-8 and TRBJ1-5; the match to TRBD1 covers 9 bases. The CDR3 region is CASSLDHRDRVQPQHF. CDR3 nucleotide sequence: TGTGCCAGCAGCTTAGATCACCGGGACAGGGTTCAGCCCCAGCATTTT.